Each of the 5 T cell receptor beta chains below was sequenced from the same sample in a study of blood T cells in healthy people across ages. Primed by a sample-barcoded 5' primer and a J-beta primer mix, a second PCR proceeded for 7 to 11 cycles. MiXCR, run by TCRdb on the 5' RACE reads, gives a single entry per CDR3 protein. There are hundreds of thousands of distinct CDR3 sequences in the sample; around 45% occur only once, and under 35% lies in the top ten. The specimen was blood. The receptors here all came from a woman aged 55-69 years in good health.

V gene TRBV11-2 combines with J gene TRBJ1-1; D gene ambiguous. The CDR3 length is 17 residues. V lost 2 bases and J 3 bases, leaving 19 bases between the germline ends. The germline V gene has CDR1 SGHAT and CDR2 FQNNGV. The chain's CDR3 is CASSLFRRAFSHTEAFF. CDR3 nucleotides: TGTGCCAGCAGCTTATTCCGTCGGGCATTTTCACACACTGAAGCTTTCTTT. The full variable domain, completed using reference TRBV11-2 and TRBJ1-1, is EAGVAQSPRYKIIEKRQSVAFWCNPISGHATLYWYQQILGQGPKLLIQFQNNGVVDDSQLPKDRFSAERLKGVDSTLKIQPAKLEDSAVYLCASSLFRRAFSHTEAFFGQGTRLTVV.

This CDR3 reads CASSLAGLAGEGTQYF. The CDR3 bases are TGTGCCAGCAGCTTAGCCGGGCTAGCGGGAGAAGGTACGCAGTATTTT. The chain has TRBV7-8 and TRBJ2-3, with 10 nucleotides matching TRBD2. CDR1 is SGHVS and CDR2 is FQNEAQ in the germline V gene. CDR3 size: 16 residues. The ends lost 0 bases at V and 8 bases at J; junction bases unmatched: 8.

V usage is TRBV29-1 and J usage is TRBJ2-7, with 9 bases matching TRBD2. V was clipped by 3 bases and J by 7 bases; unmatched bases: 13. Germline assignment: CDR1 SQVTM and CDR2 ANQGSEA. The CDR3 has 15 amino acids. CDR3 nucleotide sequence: TGCAGCGTTGATGGCACTAGCGGGTTGGGCAATGAGCAGTACTTC. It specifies CSVDGTSGLGNEQYF.

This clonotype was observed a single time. CDR3 nucleotide sequence: TGTGCCAGCAGTTTGGGTCCGTCGGGCAAGAGGACTGAAGCTTTCTTT. Translating it yields CASSLGPSGKRTEAFF. V and J are TRBV28 and TRBJ1-1; D uncertain. The CDR3 loop spans 16 amino acids. Trimming cost V 3 bases and J 5 bases, with 19 bases left between them. Germline values: CDR1 MDHEN, CDR2 SYDVKM.

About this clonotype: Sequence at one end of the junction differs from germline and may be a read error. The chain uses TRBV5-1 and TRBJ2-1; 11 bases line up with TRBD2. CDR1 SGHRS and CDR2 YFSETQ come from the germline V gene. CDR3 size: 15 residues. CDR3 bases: TGCGCCAGCAGCGCCGGGACTAGCGGCTACAGTGAGCAGTTCTTC. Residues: CASSAGTSGYSEQFF.